This TCR beta chain stems from a study of T cells in Graves' hyperthyroidism and ophthalmopathy. Study-level information: Peripheral blood was obtained at initial diagnosis, preceding any treatment. General observations from the study: The model identified upcoming ophthalmopathy a median around 6 months ahead of onset.

V gave up 4 bases and J gave up 2 bases, with 12 bases separating them. CDR1 and CDR2 from the germline V gene are SEHNR and FQNEAQ (reference sequence). The CDR3 spans 16 residues. The investigators amplified TCR beta CDR3 regions from RNA transcripts. An initial round of RT-PCR targeting the TCR CDR3 relied on the HTBI primer set. TCRdb re-analysed the multiplex PCR reads in MiXCR, keeping a single row per CDR3 protein. This sample has under 650,000 distinct CDR3 sequences; 15% to 20% occur once, and the top ten carry less than 4.5%. Exclusion of a patient resulted from uncontrolled infection, other autoimmune disease, pregnancy or lactation. Each diagnosis drew on symptoms, thyroxine, TRAb, thyroid ultrasound and orbital computed tomography findings. As regards this clonotype: Its antigen is still unknown.

The sequenced sample was blood. The chain employs TRBV7-9 and TRBJ1-6; D unresolved. This clonotype was obtained from a woman aged 25 to 39 with Graves' hyperthyroidism. CDR3: CASSSDRGAYNSPLHF. The DNA of the CDR3 is TGTGCCAGCAGCTCCGATCGCGGGGCCTATAATTCACCCCTCCACTTT.